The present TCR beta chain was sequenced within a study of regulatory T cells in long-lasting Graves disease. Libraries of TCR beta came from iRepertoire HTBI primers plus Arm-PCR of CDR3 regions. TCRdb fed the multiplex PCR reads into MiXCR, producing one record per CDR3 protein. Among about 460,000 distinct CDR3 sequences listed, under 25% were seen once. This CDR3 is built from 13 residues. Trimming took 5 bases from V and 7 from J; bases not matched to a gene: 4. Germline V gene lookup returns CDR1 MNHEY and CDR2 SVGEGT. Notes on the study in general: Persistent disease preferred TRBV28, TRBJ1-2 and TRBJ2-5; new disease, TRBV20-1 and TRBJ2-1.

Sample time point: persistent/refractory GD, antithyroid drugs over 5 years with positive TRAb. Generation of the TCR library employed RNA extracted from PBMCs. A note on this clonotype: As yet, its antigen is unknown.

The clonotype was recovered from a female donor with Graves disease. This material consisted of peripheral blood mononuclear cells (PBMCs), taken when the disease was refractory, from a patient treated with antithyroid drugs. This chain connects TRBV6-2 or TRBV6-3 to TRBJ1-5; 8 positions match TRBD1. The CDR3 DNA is TGTGCCAGCAGTGGGACAGGTGGACAGCCCCAGCATTTT. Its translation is CASSGTGGQPQHF.